Below, one T cell receptor (beta chain) is given with its context. As originally analysed: Amplifying reference gene primers gave estimates of nucleated cell counts. Libraries were prepared by immunoSEQ multiplex PCR; TCRdb keeps only in-frame clonotypes and omits some of them. The V and J calls and the clone size are those of that table, but D and trimming were determined from the DNA. The table lists over 200,000 clones, 80% to 90% of them singletons, with 3.7% in the top ten. Clinical histories supplied by participants themselves formed the basis of cohort assignment. The data were obtained in a study of blood T cell repertoires in COVID-19. The CDR3 has 15 amino acids. Germline CDR1 reads MNHEY; CDR2 reads SMNVEV (reference sequence). V was clipped by 2 bases and J by 5 bases; unmatched bases: 7.

The chain recombines TRBV27 with TRBJ1-2, with 8 positions matching TRBD1. What was sequenced was PBMCs or T cells enriched from blood (not recorded which). The clonotype originates from a woman in her 30s who had been exposed to COVID-19. The CDR3 DNA sequence: TGTGCCAGCAGTTTAAGGACAGGGTTAACTTATGGCTACACCTTC. Protein sequence: CASSLRTGLTYGYTF.